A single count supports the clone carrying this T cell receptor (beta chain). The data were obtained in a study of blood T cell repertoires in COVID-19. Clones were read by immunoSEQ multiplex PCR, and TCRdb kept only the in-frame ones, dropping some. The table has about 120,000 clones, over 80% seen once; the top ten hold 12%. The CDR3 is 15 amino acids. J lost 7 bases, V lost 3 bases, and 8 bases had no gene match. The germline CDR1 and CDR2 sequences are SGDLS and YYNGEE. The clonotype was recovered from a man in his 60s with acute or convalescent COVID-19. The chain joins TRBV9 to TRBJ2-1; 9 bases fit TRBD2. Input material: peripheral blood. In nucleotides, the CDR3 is TGTGCCAGCAGCGCCGGGGGACTAGCTATGAATGAGCAGTTCTTC. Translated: CASSAGGLAMNEQFF.